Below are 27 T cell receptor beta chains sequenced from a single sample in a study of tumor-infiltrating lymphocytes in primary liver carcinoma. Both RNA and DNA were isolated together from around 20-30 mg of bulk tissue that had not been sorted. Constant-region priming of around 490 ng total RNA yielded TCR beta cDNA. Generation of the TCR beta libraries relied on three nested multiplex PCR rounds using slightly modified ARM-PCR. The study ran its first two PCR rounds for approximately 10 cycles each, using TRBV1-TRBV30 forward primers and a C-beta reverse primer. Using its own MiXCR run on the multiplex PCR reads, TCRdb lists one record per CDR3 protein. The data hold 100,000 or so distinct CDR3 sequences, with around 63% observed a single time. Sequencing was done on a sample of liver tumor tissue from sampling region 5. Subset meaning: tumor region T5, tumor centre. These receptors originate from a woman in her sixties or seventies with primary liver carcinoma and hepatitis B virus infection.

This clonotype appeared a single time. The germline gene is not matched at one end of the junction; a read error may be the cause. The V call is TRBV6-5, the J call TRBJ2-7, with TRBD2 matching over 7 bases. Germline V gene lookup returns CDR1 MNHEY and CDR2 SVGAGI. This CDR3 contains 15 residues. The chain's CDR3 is CANSASAGEYYEQYF. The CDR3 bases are TGTGCCAACAGCGCGTCGGCGGGAGAGTACTACGAGCAATACTTC.

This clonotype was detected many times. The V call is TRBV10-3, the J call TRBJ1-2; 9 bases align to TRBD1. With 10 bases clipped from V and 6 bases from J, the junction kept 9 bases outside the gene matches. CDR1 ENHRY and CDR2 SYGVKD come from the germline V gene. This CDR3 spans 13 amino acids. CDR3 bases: TGTGCCACCCATACAGGGGGCGTAAATGGCTACACCTTC. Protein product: CATHTGGVNGYTF.

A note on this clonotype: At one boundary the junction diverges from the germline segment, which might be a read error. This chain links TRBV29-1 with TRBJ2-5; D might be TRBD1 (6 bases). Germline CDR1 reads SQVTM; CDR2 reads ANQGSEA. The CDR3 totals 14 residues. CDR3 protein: CSVPQSGAEESQHF. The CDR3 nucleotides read TGCAGTGTCCCCCAATCAGGGGCAGAAGAGAGCCAGCACTTC.

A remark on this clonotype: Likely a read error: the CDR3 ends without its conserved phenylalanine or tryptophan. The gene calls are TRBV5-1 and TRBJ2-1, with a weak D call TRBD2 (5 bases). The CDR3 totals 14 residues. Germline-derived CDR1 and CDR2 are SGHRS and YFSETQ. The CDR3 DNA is TGCGCCAGCAACTTGGACTCTCTATACAATGAGCAGTTCCTC. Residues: CASNLDSLYNEQFL.

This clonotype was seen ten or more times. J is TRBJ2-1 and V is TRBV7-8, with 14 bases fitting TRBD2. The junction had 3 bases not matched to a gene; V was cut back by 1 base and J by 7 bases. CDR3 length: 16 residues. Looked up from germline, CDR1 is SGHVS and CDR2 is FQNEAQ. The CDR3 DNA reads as TGTGCCAGCAGCTTAGTTGGGACTAGCGGGAGTAATGAGCAGTTCTTC. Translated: CASSLVGTSGSNEQFF.

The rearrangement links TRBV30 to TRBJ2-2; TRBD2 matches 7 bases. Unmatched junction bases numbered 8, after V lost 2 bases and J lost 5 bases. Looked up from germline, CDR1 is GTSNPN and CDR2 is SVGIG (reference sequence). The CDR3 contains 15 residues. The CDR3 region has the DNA TGTGCCTGGAGTATGGGCGGGAGAGAAACCGGGGAGCTGTTTTTT. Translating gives CAWSMGGRETGELFF. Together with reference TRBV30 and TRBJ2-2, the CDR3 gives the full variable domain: SQTIHQWPATLVQPVGSPLSLECTVEGTSNPNLYWYRQAAGRGLQLLFYSVGIGQISSEVPQNLSASRPQDRQFILSSKKLLLSDSGFYLCAWSMGGRETGELFFGEGSRLTVL.

CDR3 sequence reads: CASGIEGQDRSPLHF. In nucleotides, the CDR3 is TGTGCCAGCGGCATAGAGGGACAAGACAGGTCACCCCTCCACTTT. This sequence joins TRBV11-3 and TRBJ1-6; tentative D call: TRBD1 (6 bases). The CDR3 consists of 15 residues. From germline, CDR1 is SGHNT and CDR2 YENEEA. V gave up 8 bases and J gave up 10 bases, with 21 bases separating them.

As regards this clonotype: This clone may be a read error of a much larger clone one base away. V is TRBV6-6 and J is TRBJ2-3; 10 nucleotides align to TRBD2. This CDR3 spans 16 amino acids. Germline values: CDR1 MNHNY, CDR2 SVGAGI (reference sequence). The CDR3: CSSSRQTSGLTDTQYF. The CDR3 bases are TGTTCCAGCAGTCGACAGACTAGCGGGCTTACAGATACGCAGTATTTT.

The CDR3 sequence: CASSPSGRQALQPQHF. The CDR3 nucleotides are TGTGCCAGCAGCCCATCTGGTCGACAAGCACTACAGCCCCAGCATTTT. The V and J genes are TRBV7-8 and TRBJ1-5; D remains unclear. Trimming left V 5 bases short and J 7 bases short, with 21 bases between. CDR3 length: 16 amino acids. Germline V gene data show CDR1 as SGHVS and CDR2 as FQNEAQ. Drawing the rest from reference TRBV7-8 and TRBJ1-5, the complete variable domain is GAGVSQSPRYKVAKRGQDVALRCDPISGHVSLFWYQQALGQGPEFLTYFQNEAQLDKSGLPSDRFFAERPEGSVSTLKIQRTQQEDSAVYLCASSPSGRQALQPQHFGDGTRLSIL.

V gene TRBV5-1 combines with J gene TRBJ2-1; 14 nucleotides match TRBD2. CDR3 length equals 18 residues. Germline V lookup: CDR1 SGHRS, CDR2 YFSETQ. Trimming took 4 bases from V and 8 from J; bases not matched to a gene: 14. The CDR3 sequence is CASSVGTSGGRLIDEQFF. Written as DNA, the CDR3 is TGCGCCAGCAGCGTCGGGACTAGCGGGGGTCGACTGATTGATGAGCAGTTCTTC.

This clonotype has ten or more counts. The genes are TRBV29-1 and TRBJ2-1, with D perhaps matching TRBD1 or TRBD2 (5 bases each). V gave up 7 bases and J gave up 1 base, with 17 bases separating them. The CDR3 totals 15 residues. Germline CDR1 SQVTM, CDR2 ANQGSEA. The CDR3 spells CSARTGTYSYNEQFF. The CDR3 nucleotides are TGCAGCGCTCGTACCGGGACCTATTCCTACAATGAGCAGTTCTTC.

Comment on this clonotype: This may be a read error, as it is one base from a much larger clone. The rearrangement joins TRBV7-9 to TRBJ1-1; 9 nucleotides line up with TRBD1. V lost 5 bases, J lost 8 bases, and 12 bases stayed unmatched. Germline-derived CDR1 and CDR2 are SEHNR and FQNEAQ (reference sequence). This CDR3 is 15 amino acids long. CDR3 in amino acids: CASSDLTGGHLEAFF. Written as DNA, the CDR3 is TGTGCCAGCAGCGACCTGACAGGGGGGCACCTCGAAGCTTTCTTT. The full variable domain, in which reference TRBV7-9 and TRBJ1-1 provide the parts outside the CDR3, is DTGVSQNPRHKITKRGQNVTFRCDPISEHNRLYWYRQTLGQGPEFLTYFQNEAQLEKSRLLSDRFSAERPKGSFSTLEIQRTEQGDSAMYLCASSDLTGGHLEAFFGQGTRLTVV.

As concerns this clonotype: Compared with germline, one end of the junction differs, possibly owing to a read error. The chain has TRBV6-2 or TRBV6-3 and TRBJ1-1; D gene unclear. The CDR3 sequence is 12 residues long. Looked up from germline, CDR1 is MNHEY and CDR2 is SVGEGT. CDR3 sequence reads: CASSLGRGKAFF. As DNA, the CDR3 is TGTGCCAGTAGTTTAGGGAGAGGAAAAGCTTTCTTT.

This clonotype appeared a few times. The CDR3 loop reads CASKQGHSTDTQYF. The CDR3 region has the DNA TGTGCCAGCAAGCAGGGACATAGCACAGATACGCAGTATTTT. The rearrangement uses TRBV28 and TRBJ2-3; TRBD1 might be the D (6 bases). The germline V gene has CDR1 MDHEN and CDR2 SYDVKM. The CDR3 extends over 14 amino acids. Trimming removed 7 bases at V and 0 bases at J, with 11 bases between.

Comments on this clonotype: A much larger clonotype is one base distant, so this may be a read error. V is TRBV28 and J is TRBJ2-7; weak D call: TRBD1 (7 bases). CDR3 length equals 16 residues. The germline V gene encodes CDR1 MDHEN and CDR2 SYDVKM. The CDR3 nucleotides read TGTGCCAGCACTTTAGGGGGGACAGCAGGGATCTACGAGCAGTACTTC. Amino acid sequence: CASTLGGTAGIYEQYF.

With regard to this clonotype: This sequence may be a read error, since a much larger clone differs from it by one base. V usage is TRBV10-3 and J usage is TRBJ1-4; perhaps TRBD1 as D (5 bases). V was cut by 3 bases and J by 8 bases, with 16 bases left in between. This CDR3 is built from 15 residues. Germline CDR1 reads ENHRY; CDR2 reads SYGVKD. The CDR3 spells CAISDADWGVEKLFF. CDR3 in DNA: TGTGCCATCAGTGACGCGGACTGGGGGGTCGAAAAACTGTTTTTT.

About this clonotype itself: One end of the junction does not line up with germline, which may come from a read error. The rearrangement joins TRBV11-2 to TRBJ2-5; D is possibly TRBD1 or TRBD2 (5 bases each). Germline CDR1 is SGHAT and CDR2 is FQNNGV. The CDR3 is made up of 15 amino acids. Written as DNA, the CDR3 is TGTGCCAGCAGCTTGGGGCCGGGATCGCAAGAGACCCATTATTTC. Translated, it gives CASSLGPGSQETHYF.

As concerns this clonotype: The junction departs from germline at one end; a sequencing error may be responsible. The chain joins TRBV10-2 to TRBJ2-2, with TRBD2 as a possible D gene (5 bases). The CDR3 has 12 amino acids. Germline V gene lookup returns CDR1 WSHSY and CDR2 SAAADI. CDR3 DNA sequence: TGCGCCAGCATAGTAGAGGCCGGGGAGTTGTTTTTT. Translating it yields CASIVEAGELFF.

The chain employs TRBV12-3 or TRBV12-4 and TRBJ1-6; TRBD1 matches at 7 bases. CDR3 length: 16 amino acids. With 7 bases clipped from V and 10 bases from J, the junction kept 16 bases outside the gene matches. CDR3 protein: CASKVSLQGGRSPLHF. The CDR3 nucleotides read TGTGCCAGCAAAGTCTCCCTCCAGGGGGGAAGATCACCCCTCCACTTT.

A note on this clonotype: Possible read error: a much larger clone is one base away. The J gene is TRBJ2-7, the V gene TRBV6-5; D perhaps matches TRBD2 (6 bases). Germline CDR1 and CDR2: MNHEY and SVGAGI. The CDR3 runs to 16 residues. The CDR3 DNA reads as TGTGCCGGCAGCCCTCCCCTAGCGCGAGGCTCCTACGAGCAGTACTTC. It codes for CAGSPPLARGSYEQYF.

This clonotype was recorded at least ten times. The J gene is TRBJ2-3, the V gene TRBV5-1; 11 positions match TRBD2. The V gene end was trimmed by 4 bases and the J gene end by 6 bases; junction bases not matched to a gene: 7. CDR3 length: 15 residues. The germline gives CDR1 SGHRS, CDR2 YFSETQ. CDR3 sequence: CASSPTSGIIDTQYF. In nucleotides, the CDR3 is TGCGCCAGCAGCCCGACTAGCGGGATCATCGATACGCAGTATTTT.

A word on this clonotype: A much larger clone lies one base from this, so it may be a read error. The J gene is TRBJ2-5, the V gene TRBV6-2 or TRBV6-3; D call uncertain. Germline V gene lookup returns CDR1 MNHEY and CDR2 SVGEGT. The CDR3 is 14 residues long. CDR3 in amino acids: CVSSYATPRETQYF. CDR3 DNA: TGTGTCAGCAGTTACGCCACCCCCCGAGAGACCCAGTACTTC.

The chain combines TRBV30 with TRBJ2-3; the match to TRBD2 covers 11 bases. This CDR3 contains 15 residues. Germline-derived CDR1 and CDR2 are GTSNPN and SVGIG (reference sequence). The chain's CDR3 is CSYSIAGGTGNTQYF. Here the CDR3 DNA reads TGTTCCTACTCCATAGCGGGAGGGACCGGGAATACGCAGTATTTT.

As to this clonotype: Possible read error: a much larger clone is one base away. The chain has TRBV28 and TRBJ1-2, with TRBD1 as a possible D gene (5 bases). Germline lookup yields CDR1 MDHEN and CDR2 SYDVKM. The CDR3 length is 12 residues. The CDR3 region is CASSRQIYDYTF. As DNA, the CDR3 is TGTGCCAGCAGTCGACAGATATATGACTACACCTTC.

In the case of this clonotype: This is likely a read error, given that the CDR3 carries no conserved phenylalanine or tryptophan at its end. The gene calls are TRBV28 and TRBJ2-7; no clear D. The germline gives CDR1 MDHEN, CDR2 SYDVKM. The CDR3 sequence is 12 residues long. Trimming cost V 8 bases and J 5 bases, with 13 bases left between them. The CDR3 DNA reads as TGTGCCAGCTGCCTCGTGGAAGACGAGCAGTACTTA. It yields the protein CASCLVEDEQYL.

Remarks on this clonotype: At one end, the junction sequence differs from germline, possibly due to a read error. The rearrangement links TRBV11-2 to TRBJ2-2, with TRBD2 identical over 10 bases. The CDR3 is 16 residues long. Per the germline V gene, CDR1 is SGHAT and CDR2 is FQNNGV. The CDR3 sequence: CASSPLLAGDSGELLF. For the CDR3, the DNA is TGTGCCAGCAGCCCCCTCCTAGCGGGAGACAGCGGGGAGCTGCTTTTT. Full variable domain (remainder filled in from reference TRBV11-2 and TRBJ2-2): EAGVAQSPRYKIIEKRQSVAFWCNPISGHATLYWYQQILGQGPKLLIQFQNNGVVDDSQLPKDRFSAERLKGVDSTLKIQPAKLEDSAVYLCASSPLLAGDSGELLFGEGSRLTVL.

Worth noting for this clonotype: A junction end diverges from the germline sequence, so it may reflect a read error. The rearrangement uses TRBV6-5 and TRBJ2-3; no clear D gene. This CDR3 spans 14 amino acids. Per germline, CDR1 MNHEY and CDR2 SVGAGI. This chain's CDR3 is CASSYVSGTDTKYF. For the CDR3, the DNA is TGTGCCAGCAGTTATGTGTCCGGCACGGATACGAAGTATTTT.